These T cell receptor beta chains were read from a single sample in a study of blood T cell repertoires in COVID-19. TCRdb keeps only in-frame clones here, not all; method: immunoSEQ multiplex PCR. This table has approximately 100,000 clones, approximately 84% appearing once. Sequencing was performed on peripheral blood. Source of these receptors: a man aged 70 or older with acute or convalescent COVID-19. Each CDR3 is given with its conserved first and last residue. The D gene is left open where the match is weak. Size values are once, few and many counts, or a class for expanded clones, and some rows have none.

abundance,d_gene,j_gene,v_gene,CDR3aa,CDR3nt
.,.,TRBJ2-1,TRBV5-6,CASSRAGSDNEQFF,TGTGCCAGCAGTCGAGCCGGGAGCGACAATGAGCAGTTCTTC
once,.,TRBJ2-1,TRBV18,CASSPLKSSYNEQFF,TGTGCCAGCTCACCACTAAAGAGCTCCTACAATGAGCAGTTCTTC
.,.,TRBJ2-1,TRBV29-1,CSVAPRGDEQFF,TGCAGCGTGGCTCCCAGGGGCGATGAGCAGTTCTTC
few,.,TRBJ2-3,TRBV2,CASRENWLPDTQYF,TGTGCCAGCAGGGAGAATTGGCTCCCCGATACGCAGTATTTT
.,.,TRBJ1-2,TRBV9,CASSAGHLRSYGYTF,TGTGCCAGCAGCGCGGGACATTTAAGAAGCTATGGCTACACCTTC
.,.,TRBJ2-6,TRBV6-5,CASSYVGGGANVLTF,TGTGCCAGCAGTTACGTGGGAGGCGGGGCCAACGTCCTGACTTTC
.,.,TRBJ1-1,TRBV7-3,CASSLAGTEAFF,TGTGCCAGCAGCTTGGCCGGGACTGAAGCTTTCTTT
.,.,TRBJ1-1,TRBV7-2,CASSLVQNTEAFF,TGTGCCAGCAGCTTAGTCCAGAACACTGAAGCTTTCTTT
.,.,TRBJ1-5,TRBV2,CASRGGYSNQPQHF,TGTGCCAGCAGAGGGGGTTACAGCAATCAGCCCCAGCATTTT
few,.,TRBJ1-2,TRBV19,CATLGGLYGYTF,TGTGCCACCTTGGGAGGGCTCTATGGCTACACCTTC
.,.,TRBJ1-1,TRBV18,CASSQRRQANTEAFF,TGTGCCAGCTCACAAAGGAGACAGGCTAACACTGAAGCTTTCTTT
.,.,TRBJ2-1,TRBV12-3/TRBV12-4,CASSLGGEVFF,TGTGCCAGCAGTTTAGGAGGGGAGGTGTTCTTC
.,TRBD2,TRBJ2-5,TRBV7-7,CASSAGTSGGQETQYF,TGTGCTAGCAGCGCGGGGACTAGCGGAGGTCAAGAGACCCAGTACTTC
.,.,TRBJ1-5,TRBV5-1,CASSLEGDYRNQPQHF,TGCGCCAGCAGCTTGGAGGGGGATTACCGCAATCAGCCCCAGCATTTT
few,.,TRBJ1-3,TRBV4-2,CASSQDWSSQNTIYF,TGTGCCAGCAGCCAAGACTGGAGCTCACAAAACACCATATATTTT
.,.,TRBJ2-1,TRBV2,CASSEARGRRGPYNEQFF,TGTGCCAGCAGTGAAGCGCGAGGTAGGCGGGGGCCCTACAATGAGCAGTTCTTC
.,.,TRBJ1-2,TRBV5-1,CASTREGGTNYGYTF,TGCGCCAGCACCCGGGAAGGGGGAACTAACTATGGCTACACCTTC
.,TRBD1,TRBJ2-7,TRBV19,CASSPPTGLEQYF,TGTGCCAGTAGTCCCCCGACAGGGCTCGAGCAGTACTTC
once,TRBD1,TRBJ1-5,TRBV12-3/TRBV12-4,CASRDRVGQPQHF,TGTGCCAGCAGGGACAGGGTAGGTCAGCCCCAGCATTTT
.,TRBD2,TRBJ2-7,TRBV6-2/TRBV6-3,CASSSLQAGVVAGEQYF,TGTGCCAGCAGTTCTCTCCAAGCGGGAGTTGTAGCGGGCGAGCAGTACTTC
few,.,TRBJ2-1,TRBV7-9,CATEEVTRSYNEQFF,TGTGCCACGGAGGAGGTGACACGCTCCTACAATGAGCAGTTCTTC
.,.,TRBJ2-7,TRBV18,CASSQELAREQYF,TGTGCCAGCTCACAGGAGCTCGCTCGCGAGCAGTACTTC
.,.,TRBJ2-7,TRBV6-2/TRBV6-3,CASSYSALGLSYEQYF,TGTGCCAGCAGTTACTCGGCTCTCGGACTGTCCTACGAGCAGTACTTC
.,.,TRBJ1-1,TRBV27,CASSPAAGRGTFF,TGTGCCAGCAGTCCAGCGGCAGGGAGGGGGACTTTCTTT
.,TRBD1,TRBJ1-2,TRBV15,CATSREQGDYGYTF,TGTGCCACCAGCAGAGAGCAGGGGGACTATGGCTACACCTTC
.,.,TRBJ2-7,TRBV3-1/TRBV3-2,CASSRGHSYEQYF,TGTGCCAGCAGCCGGGGACACTCCTACGAGCAGTACTTC
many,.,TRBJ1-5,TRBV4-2,CASSQEEGSVAPQHF,TGTGCCAGCAGCCAAGAGGAGGGTTCCGTAGCGCCCCAGCATTTT
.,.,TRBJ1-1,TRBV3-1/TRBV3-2,CASSQEGLANTEAFF,TGTGCCAGCAGCCAAGAAGGCCTAGCGAACACTGAAGCTTTCTTT